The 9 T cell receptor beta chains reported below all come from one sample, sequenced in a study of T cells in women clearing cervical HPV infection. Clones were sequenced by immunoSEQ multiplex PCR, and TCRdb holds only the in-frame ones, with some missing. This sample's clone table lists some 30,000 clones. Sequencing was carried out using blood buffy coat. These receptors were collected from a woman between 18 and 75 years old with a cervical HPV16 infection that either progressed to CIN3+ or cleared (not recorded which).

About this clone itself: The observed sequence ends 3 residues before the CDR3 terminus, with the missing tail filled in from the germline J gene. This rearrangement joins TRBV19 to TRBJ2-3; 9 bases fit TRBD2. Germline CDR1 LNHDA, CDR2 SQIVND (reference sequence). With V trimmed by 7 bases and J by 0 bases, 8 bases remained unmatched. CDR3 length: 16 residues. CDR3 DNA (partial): TGTGCCAGTACCCCGACTAGCGGCTCTAGCACAGATACG. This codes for CASTPTSGSSTDT. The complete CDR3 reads CASTPTSGSSTDTQYF.

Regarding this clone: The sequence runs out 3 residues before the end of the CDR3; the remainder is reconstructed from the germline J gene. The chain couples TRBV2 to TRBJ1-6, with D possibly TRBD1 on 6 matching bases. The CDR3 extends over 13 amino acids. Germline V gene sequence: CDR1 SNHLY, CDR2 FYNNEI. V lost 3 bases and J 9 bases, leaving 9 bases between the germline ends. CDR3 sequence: CASSDRGVSPLHF. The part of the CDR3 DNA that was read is TGTGCCAGCAGTGACAGGGGAGTTTCACCC.

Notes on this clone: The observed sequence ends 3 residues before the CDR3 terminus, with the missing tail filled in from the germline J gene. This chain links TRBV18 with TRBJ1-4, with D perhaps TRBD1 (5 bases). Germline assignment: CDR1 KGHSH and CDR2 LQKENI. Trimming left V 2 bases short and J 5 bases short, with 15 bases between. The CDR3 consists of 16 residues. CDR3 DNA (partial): TGTGCCAGCTCACCAACGGCAGGGTCGGCGAATGAAAAA. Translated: CASSPTAGSANEK. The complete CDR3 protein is CASSPTAGSANEKLFF.

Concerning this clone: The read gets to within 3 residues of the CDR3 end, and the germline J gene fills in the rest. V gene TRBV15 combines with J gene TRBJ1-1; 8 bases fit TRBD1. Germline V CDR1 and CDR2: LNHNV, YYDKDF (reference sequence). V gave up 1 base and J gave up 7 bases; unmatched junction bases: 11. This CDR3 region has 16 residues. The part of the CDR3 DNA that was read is TGTGCCACCAGCAGAGGACAGGGGCGCCTAGAGAATGAA. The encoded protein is CATSRGQGRLENE. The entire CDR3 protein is CATSRGQGRLENEAFF.

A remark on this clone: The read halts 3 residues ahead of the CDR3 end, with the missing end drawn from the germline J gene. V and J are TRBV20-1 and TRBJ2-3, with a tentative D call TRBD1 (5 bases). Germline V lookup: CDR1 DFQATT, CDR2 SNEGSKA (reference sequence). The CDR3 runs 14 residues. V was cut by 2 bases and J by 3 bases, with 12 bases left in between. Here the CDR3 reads CSARRQIWTDTQYF. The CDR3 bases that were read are TGCAGTGCTAGAAGACAGATCTGGACAGATACG.

The covered CDR3 bases are TGCAGTGCCCCCCGAGGCGGGGGACTATACTCCTACGAG. It specifies CSAPRGGGLYSYE. The full CDR3 reads CSAPRGGGLYSYEQYF. The V and J genes are TRBV20-1 and TRBJ2-7; 7 nucleotides line up with TRBD2. Coverage ceases 3 residues before the CDR3 finishes, and the germline J gene fills in the end. V shed 6 bases and J 0 bases; nucleotides not matched to a gene: 14. The germline V gene encodes CDR1 DFQATT and CDR2 SNEGSKA (reference sequence). There are 16 residues in the CDR3.

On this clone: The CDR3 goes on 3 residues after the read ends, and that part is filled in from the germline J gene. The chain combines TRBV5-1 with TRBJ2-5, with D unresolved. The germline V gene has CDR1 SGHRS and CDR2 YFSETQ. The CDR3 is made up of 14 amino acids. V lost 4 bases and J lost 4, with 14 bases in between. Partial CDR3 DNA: TGCGCCAGCAGCCCCACCGGCCTAGGAGAGACC. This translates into CASSPTGLGET. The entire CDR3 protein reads CASSPTGLGETQYF.

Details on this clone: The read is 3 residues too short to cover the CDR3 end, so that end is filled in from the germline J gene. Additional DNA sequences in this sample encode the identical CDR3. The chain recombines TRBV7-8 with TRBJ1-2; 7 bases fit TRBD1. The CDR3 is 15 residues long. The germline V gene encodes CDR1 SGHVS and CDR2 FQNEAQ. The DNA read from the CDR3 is TGTGCCAGCACCTCGAACCCGACAGGGTTTGGTGGA. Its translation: CASTSNPTGFGG. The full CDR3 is CASTSNPTGFGGYTF.

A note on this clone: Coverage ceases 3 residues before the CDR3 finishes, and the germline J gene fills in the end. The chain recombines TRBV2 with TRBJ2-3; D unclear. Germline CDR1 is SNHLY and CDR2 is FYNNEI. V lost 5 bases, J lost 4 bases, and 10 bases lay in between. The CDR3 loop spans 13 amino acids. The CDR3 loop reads CASSRTFADTQYF. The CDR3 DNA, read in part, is TGTGCCAGCAGTCGTACTTTTGCAGATACG.